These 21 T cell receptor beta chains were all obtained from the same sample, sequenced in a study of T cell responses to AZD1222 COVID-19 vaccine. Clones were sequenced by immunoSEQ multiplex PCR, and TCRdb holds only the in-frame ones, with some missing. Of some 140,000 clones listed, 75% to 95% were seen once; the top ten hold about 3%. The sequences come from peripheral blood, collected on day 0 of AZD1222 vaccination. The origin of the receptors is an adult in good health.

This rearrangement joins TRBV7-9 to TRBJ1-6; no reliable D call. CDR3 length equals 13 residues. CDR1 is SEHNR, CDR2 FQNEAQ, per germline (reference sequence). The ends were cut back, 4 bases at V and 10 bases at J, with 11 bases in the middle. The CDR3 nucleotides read TGTGCCAGCAGCTCCGCCGGAGAGTCACCCCTCCACTTT. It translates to CASSSAGESPLHF.

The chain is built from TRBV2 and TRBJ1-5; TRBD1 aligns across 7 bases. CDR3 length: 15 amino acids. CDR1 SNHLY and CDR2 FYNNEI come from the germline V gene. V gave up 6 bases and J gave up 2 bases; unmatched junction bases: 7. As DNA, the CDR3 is TGTGCCAGCAGCCGAGACAGGGTGGGCAATCAGCCCCAGCATTTT. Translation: CASSRDRVGNQPQHF. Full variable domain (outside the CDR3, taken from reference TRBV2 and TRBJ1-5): EPEVTQTPSHQVTQMGQEVILRCVPISNHLYFYWYRQILGQKVEFLVSFYNNEISEKSEIFDDQFSVERPDGSNFTLKIRSTKLEDSAMYFCASSRDRVGNQPQHFGDGTRLSIL.

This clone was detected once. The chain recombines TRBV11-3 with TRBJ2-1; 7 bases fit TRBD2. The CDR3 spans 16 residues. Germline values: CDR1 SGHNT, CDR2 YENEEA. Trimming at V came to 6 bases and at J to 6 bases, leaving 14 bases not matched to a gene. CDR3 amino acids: CASRSSGAQPSNEQFF. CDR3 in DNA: TGTGCCAGCAGATCTAGCGGCGCCCAACCCTCCAATGAGCAGTTCTTC.

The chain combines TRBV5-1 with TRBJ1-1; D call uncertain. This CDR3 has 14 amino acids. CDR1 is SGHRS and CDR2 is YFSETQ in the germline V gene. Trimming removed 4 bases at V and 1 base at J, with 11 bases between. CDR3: CASSPLVGNTEAFF. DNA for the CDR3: TGCGCCAGCAGCCCCCTCGTGGGGAACACTGAAGCTTTCTTT.

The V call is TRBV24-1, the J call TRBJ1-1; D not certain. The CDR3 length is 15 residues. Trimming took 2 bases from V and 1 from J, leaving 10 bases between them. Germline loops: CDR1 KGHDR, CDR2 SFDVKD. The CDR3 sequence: CATSDSELGNTEAFF. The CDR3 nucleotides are TGTGCCACCAGTGATTCCGAACTTGGGAACACTGAAGCTTTCTTT.

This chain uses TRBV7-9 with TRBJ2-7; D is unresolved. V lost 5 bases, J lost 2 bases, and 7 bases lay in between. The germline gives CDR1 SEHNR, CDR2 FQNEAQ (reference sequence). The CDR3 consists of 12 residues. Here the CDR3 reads CASSPTAYEQYF. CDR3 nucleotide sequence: TGTGCCAGCAGCCCAACCGCCTACGAGCAGTACTTC.

The CDR3: CASSRTLSGGPTDTQYF. For the CDR3, the DNA is TGTGCCAGCAGCCGGACCCTTAGCGGGGGGCCAACGGATACGCAGTATTTT. This chain connects TRBV9 to TRBJ2-3; TRBD2 agrees at 10 bases. Trimming took 4 bases from V and 6 from J; bases not matched to a gene: 14. The length of the CDR3 is 17 residues. The germline V gene encodes CDR1 SGDLS and CDR2 YYNGEE. The full variable domain, its missing parts supplied by reference TRBV9 and TRBJ2-3, is DSGVTQTPKHLITATGQRVTLRCSPRSGDLSVYWYQQSLDQGLQFLIQYYNGEERAKGNILERFSAQQFPDLHSELNLSSLELGDSALYFCASSRTLSGGPTDTQYFGPGTRLTVL.

As DNA, the CDR3 is TGTGCCAGCAGCTCGATACTTTCCGCGAACGAGCAGTACTTC. This sequence encodes CASSSILSANEQYF. This chain uses TRBV7-9 with TRBJ2-7; D gene ambiguous. The CDR3 contains 14 residues. V lost 4 bases and J lost 5, with 15 bases in between. The germline gives CDR1 SEHNR, CDR2 FQNEAQ (reference sequence).

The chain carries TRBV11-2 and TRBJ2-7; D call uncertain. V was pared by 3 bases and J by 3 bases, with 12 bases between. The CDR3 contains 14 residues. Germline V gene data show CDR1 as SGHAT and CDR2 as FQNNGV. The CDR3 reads CASSFQGPRYEQYF. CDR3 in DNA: TGTGCCAGCAGCTTCCAAGGACCTCGCTACGAGCAGTACTTC.

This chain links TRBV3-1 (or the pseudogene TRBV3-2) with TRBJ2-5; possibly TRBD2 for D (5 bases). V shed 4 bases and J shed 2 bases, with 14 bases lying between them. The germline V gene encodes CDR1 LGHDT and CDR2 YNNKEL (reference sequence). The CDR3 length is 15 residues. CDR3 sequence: CASSPPSERQETQYF. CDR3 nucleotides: TGTGCCAGCAGCCCCCCGAGCGAGCGGCAAGAGACCCAGTACTTC.

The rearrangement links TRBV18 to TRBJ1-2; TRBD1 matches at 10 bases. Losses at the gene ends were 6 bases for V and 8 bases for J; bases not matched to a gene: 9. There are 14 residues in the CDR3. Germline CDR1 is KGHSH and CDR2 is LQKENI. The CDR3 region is CASSPTGTGVGYTF. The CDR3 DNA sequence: TGTGCCAGCTCGCCAACCGGGACAGGGGTAGGCTACACCTTC.

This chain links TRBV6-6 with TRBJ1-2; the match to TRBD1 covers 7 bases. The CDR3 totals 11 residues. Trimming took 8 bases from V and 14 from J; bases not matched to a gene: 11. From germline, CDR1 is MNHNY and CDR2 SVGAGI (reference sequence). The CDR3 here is CASRTGAAETF. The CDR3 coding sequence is TGTGCCAGCCGAACAGGGGCCGCCGAAACCTTC.

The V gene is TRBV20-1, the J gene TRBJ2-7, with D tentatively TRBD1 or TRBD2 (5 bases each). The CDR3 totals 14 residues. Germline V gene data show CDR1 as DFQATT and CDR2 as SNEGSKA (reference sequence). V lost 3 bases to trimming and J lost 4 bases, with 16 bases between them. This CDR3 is CSASRVGEGYEQYF. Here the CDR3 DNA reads TGCAGTGCTAGTAGGGTGGGGGAAGGGTACGAGCAGTACTTC.

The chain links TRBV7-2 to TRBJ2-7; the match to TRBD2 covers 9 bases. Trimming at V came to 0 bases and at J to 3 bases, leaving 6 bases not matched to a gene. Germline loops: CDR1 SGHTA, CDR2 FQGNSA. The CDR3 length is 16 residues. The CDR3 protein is CASSLARLAENYEQYF. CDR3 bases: TGTGCCAGCAGCTTAGCCCGACTAGCGGAGAACTACGAGCAGTACTTC.

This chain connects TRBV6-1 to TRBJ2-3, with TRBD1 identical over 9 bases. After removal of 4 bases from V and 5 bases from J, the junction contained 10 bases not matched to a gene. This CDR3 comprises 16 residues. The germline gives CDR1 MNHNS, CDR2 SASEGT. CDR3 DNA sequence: TGTGCCAGCAGTGCCTGGTGGGACAGGGTGGGAGATACGCAGTATTTT. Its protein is CASSAWWDRVGDTQYF.

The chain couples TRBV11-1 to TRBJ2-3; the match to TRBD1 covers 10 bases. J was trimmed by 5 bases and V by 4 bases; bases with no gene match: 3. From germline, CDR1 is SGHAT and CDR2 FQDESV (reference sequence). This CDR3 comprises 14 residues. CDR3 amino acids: CASSWTGGKDTQYF. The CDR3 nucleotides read TGTGCCAGCAGCTGGACAGGGGGAAAAGATACGCAGTATTTT.

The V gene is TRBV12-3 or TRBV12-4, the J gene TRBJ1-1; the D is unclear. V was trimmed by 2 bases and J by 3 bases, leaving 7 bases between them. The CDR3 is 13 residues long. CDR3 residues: CASSLYQDTEAFF. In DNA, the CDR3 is TGTGCCAGCAGTTTATACCAGGACACTGAAGCTTTCTTT.

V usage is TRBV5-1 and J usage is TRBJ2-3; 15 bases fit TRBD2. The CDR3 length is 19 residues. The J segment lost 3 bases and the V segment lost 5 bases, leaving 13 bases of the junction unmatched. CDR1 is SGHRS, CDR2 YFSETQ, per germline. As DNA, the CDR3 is TGCGCCAGCAGATATTGGTGGGGACTAGCGGGAGGAAATACAGATACGCAGTATTTT. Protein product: CASRYWWGLAGGNTDTQYF.

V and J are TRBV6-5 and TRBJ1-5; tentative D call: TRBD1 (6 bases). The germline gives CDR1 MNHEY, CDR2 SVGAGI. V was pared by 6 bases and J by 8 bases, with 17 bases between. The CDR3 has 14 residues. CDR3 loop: CASRPGGGAEPQHF. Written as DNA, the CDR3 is TGTGCCAGCAGGCCCGGGGGGGGCGCGGAGCCCCAGCATTTT.

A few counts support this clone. The CDR3: CASSSEGADTQYF. The CDR3 DNA is TGTGCCAGCAGCTCAGAGGGGGCGGATACGCAGTATTTT. V and J are TRBV3-1 (or the pseudogene TRBV3-2) and TRBJ2-3, with 7 bases matching TRBD1. Trimming removed 5 bases from V and 6 bases from J; junction bases left unmatched: 5. The CDR3 is made up of 13 amino acids. From germline, CDR1 is LGHDT and CDR2 YNNKEL (reference sequence).

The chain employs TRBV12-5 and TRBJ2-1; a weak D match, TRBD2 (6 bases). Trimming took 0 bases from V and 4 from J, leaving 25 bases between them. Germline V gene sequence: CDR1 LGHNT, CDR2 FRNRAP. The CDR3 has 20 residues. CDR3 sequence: CASGLVHVTSTSPGYNEQFF. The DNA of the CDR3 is TGTGCTAGTGGTTTGGTACACGTGACTAGTACGTCTCCGGGGTACAATGAGCAGTTCTTC.